The clone carrying this T cell receptor beta chain appeared many times. The record originates from a study of CD8+CD57+ T cells in acquired aplastic anemia. Genomic DNA, serving as template, underwent TCR beta VDJ and CDR3 profiling. TCRdb analysed the reads with MiXCR anew, one entry per CDR3 protein. The table records 150,000 to 200,000 distinct CDR3 sequences, more than 45% of them present only once. The CDR3 sequence is 15 residues long. The ends were cut back, 5 bases at V and 3 bases at J, with 18 bases in the middle. Per germline, CDR1 SQVTM and CDR2 ANQGSEA. Patients who underwent sequencing had shown CD8+CD57+ cell expansion by flow cytometry. Each patient carried a diagnosis of severe acquired aplastic anemia.

The sequencing sample was made of sorted CD4+, CD8+, or CD8+CD57+ T cells (not recorded which) from PBMCs. This TCR was recovered from a human donor with aplastic anemia. The chain recombines TRBV29-1 with TRBJ2-3; D is possibly TRBD1 (5 bases). In DNA, the CDR3 is TGCAGCGTTACCAAGGCAGGGATGAGGACAGATACGCAGTATTTT. Protein product: CSVTKAGMRTDTQYF.